The 2 T cell receptor beta chains in this list originate from one sample, sequenced in a study of early T cells in non-severe SARS-CoV-2 infection. Using its own MiXCR run on the 5' RACE reads, TCRdb lists one record per CDR3 protein. The sample records about 98,000 distinct CDR3 sequences, about 12% being singletons. The sequenced sample was whole blood. The receptor set was obtained from an adult who was a healthcare worker with PCR-confirmed SARS-CoV-2 infection or an uninfected control (not recorded which).

The table lists this clonotype with a few counts. The junction does not match germline at one end; this may be a read error. V gene TRBV6-2 or TRBV6-3 combines with J gene TRBJ2-1; D is uncertain. The CDR3 is made up of 13 amino acids. Germline loops: CDR1 MNHEY, CDR2 SVGEGT. The CDR3 reads CASSSTAFQVRVF. CDR3 in DNA: TGTGCCAGCAGTTCGACCGCCTTTCAGGTTCGGGTCTTC.

This clonotype occurred many times. V usage is TRBV20-1 and J usage is TRBJ2-1; TRBD2 matches at 7 bases. There are 14 residues in the CDR3. V was pared by 3 bases and J by 5 bases, with 7 bases of the junction left unmatched. Germline CDR1 DFQATT, CDR2 SNEGSKA (reference sequence). CDR3 DNA: TGCAGTGCTAGTCGGGGGGAGATAGACAATGAGCAGTTCTTC. Its translation is CSASRGEIDNEQFF.